Listed below are T cell receptor beta chains from one sample, sequenced in a study of OX40 agonist ivuxolimab in advanced cancers. Assay: immunoSEQ multiplex PCR; the TCRdb copy retains only in-frame clones and omits some. The sample has tens of thousands of clones; roughly 84% are singletons. Material: CD4+ or CD8+ T cells sorted from blood, obtained in a trial of the OX40 agonist ivuxolimab. The receptor source for this set is an adult with an advanced solid tumor such as melanoma, head and neck, liver or kidney cancer. Each CDR3 is given with its conserved first and last residue. D genes are given only for firm matches. Only some rows state a clone size, as once, few, many or a class for expanded clones.

j_call | d_call | v_call | clone_size | cdr3_nt | cdr3_aa
TRBJ1-2 | - | TRBV7-9 | - | TGTGCCAGCAGCTCCCGAAACTATGGCTACACCTTC | CASSSRNYGYTF
TRBJ2-1 | - | TRBV28 | - | TGTGCCAGCAGTATAAGACAGGAGGGACAGTTCTTC | CASSIRQEGQFF
TRBJ2-5 | - | TRBV12-5 | once | TGTGCTAGTGGTGCTGACAGCCAAGAGACCCAGTACTTC | CASGADSQETQYF
TRBJ2-5 | TRBD1 | TRBV9 | - | TGTGCCAGCAGCCCCGTGGGACAGGGAGCGATCGAGACCCAGTACTTC | CASSPVGQGAIETQYF
TRBJ2-3 | - | TRBV10-1 | - | TGCGCCAGCAGTGACGACCAGGCGCGGGATACGCAGTATTTT | CASSDDQARDTQYF
TRBJ2-5 | - | TRBV6-1 | - | TGTGCCAGCAGACCGGGTCCAGAGACCCAGTACTTC | CASRPGPETQYF
TRBJ2-5 | - | TRBV11-1 | - | TGTGCCAGCAGCCCGTCTCTAGAGACCCAGTACTTC | CASSPSLETQYF
TRBJ1-1 | - | TRBV2 | - | TGTGCCACCACAGGCTCCTCCAGGAACACTGAAGCTTTCTTT | CATTGSSRNTEAFF
TRBJ2-1 | TRBD2 | TRBV30 | - | TGTGCCTGGACCGGACTAGTAGACAATGAGCAGTTCTTC | CAWTGLVDNEQFF
TRBJ1-2 | - | TRBV5-1 | - | TGCGCCAGCAGCTTGGCCGTCCCAAACTATGGCTACACCTTC | CASSLAVPNYGYTF
TRBJ2-3 | - | TRBV5-8 | - | TGTGCCAGCAGAAGTAGCGGCACAGATACGCAGTATTTT | CASRSSGTDTQYF
TRBJ1-1 | - | TRBV6-1 | - | TGTGCCAGCCGAAAGAGGGAAGGGGGCACTGAAGCTTTCTTT | CASRKREGGTEAFF
TRBJ1-1 | - | TRBV27 | - | TGTGCCAGCAGTTTGGGGCGGGGCAGGAGGAACACTGAAGCTTTCTTT | CASSLGRGRRNTEAFF
TRBJ1-2 | - | TRBV5-1 | - | TGCGCCAGCAGCCAACCACAGGGTATGGATGGCTACACCTTC | CASSQPQGMDGYTF
TRBJ2-7 | TRBD1 | TRBV7-3 | - | TGTGCCAGCAGCCAGGGACAGGGTCCCTACGAGCAGTACTTC | CASSQGQGPYEQYF
TRBJ2-4 | TRBD2 | TRBV13 | - | TGTGCCAGCAGCCTCGGACTAGCGGGGGCCAAAAACATTCAGTACTTC | CASSLGLAGAKNIQYF
TRBJ1-3 | TRBD1 | TRBV5-5 | - | TGTGCCAGCAGGGGGACAGGGGATGGAAACACCATATATTTT | CASRGTGDGNTIYF
TRBJ1-1 | - | TRBV7-9 | - | TGTGCCAGCAGCTTAGTGGGGCGGGACACTGAAGCTTTCTTT | CASSLVGRDTEAFF